This T cell receptor beta chain was observed in a study of blood T cell repertoires in COVID-19. Clones were sequenced by immunoSEQ multiplex PCR, and TCRdb holds only the in-frame ones, with some missing. The table shows some 180,000 clones, with 86% occurring only once. Germline CDR1 is SGDLS and CDR2 is YYNGEE. The V gene lost 0 bases and the J gene lost 9 bases, with 12 bases spanning the gap. The CDR3 consists of 13 residues. The chain carries TRBV9 and TRBJ1-2; no definite D call. Sequencing was carried out using peripheral blood. This TCR derives from a man in his sixties or seventies with active or convalescent COVID-19. The DNA of the CDR3 is TGTGCCAGCAGCGTAGTGCAGGCCTCTAGCTACACCTTC. Amino acids: CASSVVQASSYTF.